This paragraph covers one T cell receptor (beta chain) sequence. Germline V gives CDR1 GTSNPN, CDR2 SVGIG (reference sequence). Trimming removed 4 bases from V and 3 bases from J, with 19 bases in between. The CDR3 runs 15 residues. The data originate from a study of blood T cell repertoires in COVID-19. Overall study: T cells, B-cell-depleted T cells, or PBMCs provided the cDNA or gDNA that served as material.

Original analysis: Amplification of reference gene primers provided the estimated nucleated cell counts. The protocol was immunoSEQ multiplex PCR, while the TCRdb copy is restricted to in-frame clones and leaves out a portion. The V and J calls and clone size come from that table; D and trimming were worked out from the DNA. The repertoire holds 180,000 or so clones, approximately 84% seen once, with 6.9% in the top ten. The clonotype originates from a human donor with acute or convalescent COVID-19. The donor label of this sample is uncertain. J is TRBJ2-7 and V is TRBV30; TRBD2 might be the D (5 bases). Sequencing input: peripheral blood. CDR3 DNA sequence: TGTGCCTGGAAGTTCGTATCCAGCGGCTACTACGAGCAGTACTTC. Its translation is CAWKFVSSGYYEQYF.